The sample holds a few counts of the clone carrying this T cell receptor beta chain. These data originate in a study of blood T cells in healthy people across ages. Donors were systemically healthy Caucasian individuals from Russia aged roughly 6 to 100 years. Combining a sample-barcoded 5' primer with a J-beta primer mix, a second PCR ran for roughly 6 to 12 cycles. TCRdb reprocessed the 5' RACE reads via MiXCR and lists one record per CDR3 protein. The sample includes around 780,000 distinct CDR3 sequences, roughly 24% of them seen just once. The sample was also linked to a second study, of T cells of mothers and their children.

The TCR comes from a boy aged 5-17 years in good health. The sample consisted of blood.

For the CDR3, the DNA is TGCAGTGCTAGAGATTTGGGGACAGATACGCAGTATTTT. Its translation is CSARDLGTDTQYF. V gene TRBV20-1 combines with J gene TRBJ2-3; D is unclear. Germline CDR1 is DFQATT and CDR2 is SNEGSKA (reference sequence). V lost 0 bases and J 3 bases, leaving 7 bases between the germline ends. This CDR3 is 13 amino acids long.